This TCR beta chain was sequenced during a study of neurological immune-mediated disorders. Study conclusions and caveats: TCR-beta repertoires seemed private in all groups, with no expanded CDR3 amino acid sequences shared.

Template-switch 5'RACE cDNA synthesis added a 10-nucleotide unique molecular identifier. Each CDR3 protein gets one entry after TCRdb re-called the 5' RACE reads with MiXCR. The profile shows under 90,000 distinct CDR3 sequences, 10% of them singletons. The CDR3 is 13 residues long. Germline CDR1 and CDR2: SGHKS and YYEKEE (reference sequence). The V end was cut by 5 bases, the J end by 2 bases, with 8 bases between. Volunteers at a blood bank in Maryland, USA, were the healthy controls. It was from 2 million PBMCs stored at -80 C that the unsorted libraries were obtained. This clonotype was seen repeatedly, ten times or more. Its antigen remains unidentified.

This TCR came from a man between 40 and 49 years old in good health. This chain connects TRBV5-5 to TRBJ1-5; D is uncertain. The specimen sequenced was PBMCs. The CDR3 loop reads CASSPGGNQPQHF. The CDR3 nucleotides read TGTGCCAGCAGTCCCGGCGGCAATCAGCCCCAGCATTTT.